These 22 T cell receptor beta chains originate from one sample sequenced in a study of blood T cell repertoires in COVID-19. This table comes from immunoSEQ multiplex PCR, and its TCRdb copy is limited to in-frame clones, with some not included. The sample consists of approximately 70,000 clones, 79% of them appearing once. The sequencing input was peripheral blood. All receptors derive from an elderly woman with active or convalescent COVID-19.

The table lists this clone with a count of one. The limits of the CDR3 on the DNA are not certain, so only TCRdb's listed CDR3 is given. Within the sample, other DNA sequences also encode this same CDR3. This chain uses TRBV19 with TRBJ2-6; the table's D call, TRBD2, has no DNA check behind it. The CDR3 contains 12 residues when both ends are counted. From germline, CDR1 is LNHDA and CDR2 SQIVND (reference sequence). The CDR3 sequence: CASTSGANVLTF.

The V and J genes are TRBV24-1 and TRBJ2-2, with 8 bases aligning to TRBD1. Trimming took 4 bases from V and 7 from J; bases not matched to a gene: 7. Germline CDR1 KGHDR, CDR2 SFDVKD. The CDR3 runs to 15 residues. CDR3 sequence (DNA): TGTGCCACCAGTGACCCCAGGACAGGGATCGGGGAGCTGTTTTTT. Translating gives CATSDPRTGIGELFF.

V and J are TRBV2 and TRBJ1-2, with D perhaps matching TRBD1 (5 bases). Looked up from germline, CDR1 is SNHLY and CDR2 is FYNNEI. The V end lost 8 bases, the J end lost 4 bases, and 17 bases lay between the germline ends. This CDR3 spans 14 amino acids. As DNA, the CDR3 is TGTGCCAGCCTTCCACAGGTTTTGGGCTATGGCTACACCTTC. Residues: CASLPQVLGYGYTF. Based on the CDR3 plus reference TRBV2 and TRBJ1-2, the full variable domain is EPEVTQTPSHQVTQMGQEVILRCVPISNHLYFYWYRQILGQKVEFLVSFYNNEISEKSEIFDDQFSVERPDGSNFTLKIRSTKLEDSAMYFCASLPQVLGYGYTFGSGTRLTVV.

The rearrangement joins TRBV28 to TRBJ1-2; a weak D match, TRBD1 (5 bases). The CDR3 length is 14 residues. The germline CDR1 and CDR2 sequences are MDHEN and SYDVKM. Deletions cut 7 bases from V and 2 bases from J, with 14 bases between. The CDR3 region has the DNA TGTGCCAGCAAGCGCCCTCGACAGAACTATGGCTACACCTTC. It encodes CASKRPRQNYGYTF.

The table lists this clone with a few counts. The V call is TRBV6-1, the J call TRBJ1-2; 11 nucleotides line up with TRBD1. This CDR3 has 16 residues. Per germline, CDR1 MNHNS and CDR2 SASEGT. J gave up 3 bases and V 2 bases, and 5 bases lay outside the gene matches. CDR3: CASSERGQGDYYGYTF. The DNA for the CDR3 is TGTGCCAGCAGTGAACGGGGACAGGGGGACTACTATGGCTACACCTTC.

This clone was detected a few times. This sequence joins TRBV6-5 and TRBJ2-1; 10 bases map to TRBD2. V gave up 5 bases and J gave up 2 bases; unmatched junction bases: 3. The germline V gene encodes CDR1 MNHEY and CDR2 SVGAGI. The CDR3 is 15 residues long. CDR3 DNA sequence: TGTGCCAGCAGTCGACTAGCGGGTCCCTACAATGAGCAGTTCTTC. It encodes CASSRLAGPYNEQFF.

The genes are TRBV27 and TRBJ2-7; 13 positions agree with TRBD2. This CDR3 comprises 14 residues. Germline V lookup: CDR1 MNHEY, CDR2 SMNVEV (reference sequence). After removal of 5 bases from V and 5 bases from J, the junction contained 3 bases not matched to a gene. Here the CDR3 DNA reads TGTGCCAGCAGTAGAGGACTAGCGGGAGACGAGCAGTACTTC. This gives the protein CASSRGLAGDEQYF.

The sample holds a few counts of this clone. V and J are TRBV28 and TRBJ2-4; TRBD1 matches 9 bases. J was trimmed by 10 bases and V by 4 bases; bases with no gene match: 11. Germline V gene sequence: CDR1 MDHEN, CDR2 SYDVKM. The CDR3 totals 15 residues. This CDR3 is CASSSPDRGQRIQYF. The CDR3 DNA reads as TGTGCCAGCAGTTCTCCGGACAGGGGTCAGAGGATTCAGTACTTC.

The rearrangement links TRBV4-3 to TRBJ2-1; D is unresolved. The CDR3 has 14 residues. V was shortened by 0 bases and J by 3 bases, with 6 bases between the two germline ends. The germline V gene encodes CDR1 LGHNA and CDR2 YSLEER. The CDR3 coding sequence is TGCGCCAGCAGCCAAGATCAAAACTACAATGAGCAGTTCTTC. This gives the protein CASSQDQNYNEQFF.

V is TRBV2 and J is TRBJ1-1; a possible D gene is TRBD1 (5 bases). V was shortened by 5 bases and J by 1 base, with 11 bases between the two germline ends. The CDR3 sequence is 14 residues long. CDR1 SNHLY and CDR2 FYNNEI come from the germline V gene. The CDR3: CASSFRATNTEAFF. The CDR3 DNA follows: TGTGCCAGCAGTTTCAGGGCGACGAACACTGAAGCTTTCTTT.

The chain combines TRBV18 with TRBJ1-4; D unresolved. V lost 5 bases, J lost 0 bases, and 4 bases lay in between. The CDR3 consists of 13 residues. Germline CDR1 KGHSH, CDR2 LQKENI. The CDR3 loop reads CASSSTTNEKLFF. DNA of the CDR3: TGTGCCAGCTCATCCACAACTAATGAAAAACTGTTTTTT.

This chain joins TRBV2 and TRBJ1-6; perhaps TRBD1 as D (6 bases). Trimming shortened V by 8 bases and J by 8 bases, and 13 bases separated the two germline ends. This CDR3 spans 13 amino acids. CDR1 SNHLY and CDR2 FYNNEI come from the germline V gene. The CDR3 here is CASSWDMDSPLHF. The CDR3 DNA sequence: TGTGCCAGCTCTTGGGACATGGATTCACCCCTCCACTTT.

This clone was seen only a few times. The genes are TRBV6-6 and TRBJ1-6, with D hard to call. V gave up 6 bases and J gave up 7 bases, with 13 bases separating them. The CDR3 has 14 amino acids. The germline gives CDR1 MNHNY, CDR2 SVGAGI (reference sequence). In DNA, the CDR3 is TGTGCCAGCAGGGCTACCGCGGGGAATTCACCCCTCCACTTT. It is translated as CASRATAGNSPLHF.

The rearrangement uses TRBV28 and TRBJ2-4; possible D gene TRBD1, 5 bases. There are 12 residues in the CDR3. V was pared by 4 bases and J by 7 bases, with 8 bases between. Germline-derived CDR1 and CDR2 are MDHEN and SYDVKM. CDR3 nucleotide sequence: TGTGCCAGCAGTTGGGGCTGGAACATTCAGTACTTC. Its protein product is CASSWGWNIQYF. The full variable domain, completed using reference TRBV28 and TRBJ2-4, is DVKVTQSSRYLVKRTGEKVFLECVQDMDHENMFWYRQDPGLGLRLIYFSYDVKMKEKGDIPEGYSVSREKKERFSLILESASTNQTSMYLCASSWGWNIQYFGAGTRLSVL.

V is TRBV6-2 or TRBV6-3 and J is TRBJ1-1; TRBD1 matches at 11 bases. The germline gives CDR1 MNHEY, CDR2 SVGEGT. This CDR3 region has 19 residues. V lost 0 bases to trimming and J lost 1 base; unmatched junction nucleotides: 10. CDR3 sequence (DNA): TGTGCCAGCAGTTACTCTGGACAGGGGGCCGCGGCTAGGAACACTGAAGCTTTCTTT. This translates into CASSYSGQGAAARNTEAFF.

In its sample, this clone was seen once. The rearrangement joins TRBV18 to TRBJ2-7; D perhaps matches TRBD1 (6 bases). Germline V gene sequence: CDR1 KGHSH, CDR2 LQKENI. The germline V and J ends were trimmed by 3 bases and 4 bases, with 16 bases remaining between them. CDR3 length: 15 residues. The CDR3 nucleotides are TGTGCCAGCTCACCCCCGGCACAGGGTGTTTACGAGCAGTACTTC. Translating it yields CASSPPAQGVYEQYF.

This chain links TRBV6-6 with TRBJ1-3; weak D call: TRBD1 (5 bases). The CDR3 has 16 residues. The germline V gene has CDR1 MNHNY and CDR2 SVGAGI (reference sequence). Trimming took off 6 bases at V and 0 bases at J, with 15 bases between the two ends. This CDR3 reads CASRLATGYSGNTIYF. DNA of the CDR3: TGTGCCAGCAGACTCGCTACAGGCTACTCTGGAAACACCATATATTTT.

V is TRBV19 and J is TRBJ1-2; no clear D. Trimming removed 4 bases at V and 1 base at J, with 7 bases between. This CDR3 is 13 amino acids long. Germline CDR1 LNHDA, CDR2 SQIVND (reference sequence). In DNA form, the CDR3 reads TGTGCCAGTAGTAGCGCAAATAACTATGGCTACACCTTC. Its protein product is CASSSANNYGYTF.

The chain links TRBV7-6 to TRBJ1-3; D perhaps matches TRBD1 (5 bases). Trimming pared 4 bases from V and 1 base from J, leaving 8 bases between. This CDR3 comprises 14 residues. Germline V gene lookup returns CDR1 SGHVS and CDR2 FNYEAQ. The CDR3 spells CASSSQVSGNTIYF. CDR3 nucleotide sequence: TGTGCCAGCAGCTCACAGGTTTCTGGAAACACCATATATTTT. Complete variable domain (other parts from reference TRBV7-6 and TRBJ1-3): GAGVSQSPRYKVTKRGQDVALRCDPISGHVSLYWYRQALGQGPEFLTYFNYEAQQDKSGLPNDRFSAERPEGSISTLTIQRTEQRDSAMYRCASSSQVSGNTIYFGEGSWLTVV.

J is TRBJ1-2 and V is TRBV19; TRBD1 aligns across 7 bases. This CDR3 contains 11 residues. Germline CDR1 and CDR2: LNHDA and SQIVND (reference sequence). J gave up 9 bases and V 5 bases, and 3 bases lay outside the gene matches. The CDR3 bases are TGTGCCAGTAGTGACAGGGATCGCTACACCTTC. Its protein product is CASSDRDRYTF.

This clone showed up just a few times. This chain's CDR3 is CASGLGQGSTEAFF. The DNA of the CDR3 is TGTGCTAGTGGTTTGGGACAGGGTAGTACTGAAGCTTTCTTT. The V and J genes are TRBV12-5 and TRBJ1-1; 7 bases fit TRBD1. Losses at the gene ends were 1 base for V and 5 bases for J; bases not matched to a gene: 4. CDR1 is LGHNT and CDR2 is FRNRAP in the germline V gene. The CDR3 sequence is 14 residues long.

The chain employs TRBV5-1 and TRBJ2-7, with TRBD1 as a possible D gene (5 bases). V gave up 0 bases and J gave up 3 bases, with 13 bases separating them. The CDR3 extends over 15 amino acids. Germline V gene sequence: CDR1 SGHRS, CDR2 YFSETQ. CDR3 in amino acids: CASSLGTGINYEQYF. CDR3 nucleotide sequence: TGCGCCAGCAGCTTGGGTACAGGAATAAACTACGAGCAGTACTTC.